The T cell receptor beta chain described here comes from a study of cytomegalovirus exposure and HLA in healthy donors. Researchers ran the PCR with 60 Vbeta and 13 Jbeta primers. The protocol was immunoSEQ multiplex PCR, while the TCRdb copy is restricted to in-frame clones and leaves out a portion. This sample contains 45,000 to 60,000 clones. V gave up 6 bases and J gave up 0 bases; unmatched junction bases: 9. This CDR3 region has 17 residues. Germline loops: CDR1 MDHEN, CDR2 SYDVKM. The sequencing input was PBMCs. This receptor was identified in a woman in her thirties or forties in good health and CMV-seronegative. V usage is TRBV28 and J usage is TRBJ2-4, with 9 bases that match TRBD2. This chain's CDR3 is CASSGGGAQEAKNIQYF. CDR3 in DNA: TGTGCCAGCAGCGGCGGGGGGGCCCAGGAAGCCAAAAACATTCAGTACTTC.